The clone carrying this T cell receptor beta chain was detected ten times or more. Amplicons of TCR beta CDR3 were generated from genomic DNA by two-round multiplex PCR. The authors ran first-round PCR with primers specific to each TRBV and TRBJ gene. Each CDR3 protein is one row after TCRdb ran MiXCR on the multiplex PCR reads. The sample carries about 18,000 distinct CDR3 sequences, roughly 28% recorded once. This sample is part of a study of prognosis after radiotherapy for stage I lung cancer. Turning to the study itself: Several patients had squamous cell carcinoma and around twelve had adenocarcinoma. No patient received concurrent therapy with stereotactic body radiotherapy.

Losses at the gene ends were 1 base for V and 8 bases for J; bases not matched to a gene: 4. CDR1 is SGDLS, CDR2 YYNGEE, per germline. CDR3 length: 15 amino acids. Peripheral blood was collected in volumes of roughly 6 milliliters at each of two time points. This TCR was sampled from a donor over 45 with non-small cell lung cancer. This rearrangement joins TRBV9 to TRBJ2-1, with 12 bases identical to TRBD1. The sample here was PBMCs, taken before or after stereotactic body radiation therapy (not recorded which). The CDR3, as DNA: TGTGCCAGCAGCGTACGGGACAGGGGGCTGGATGAGCAGTTCTTC. It translates to CASSVRDRGLDEQFF.